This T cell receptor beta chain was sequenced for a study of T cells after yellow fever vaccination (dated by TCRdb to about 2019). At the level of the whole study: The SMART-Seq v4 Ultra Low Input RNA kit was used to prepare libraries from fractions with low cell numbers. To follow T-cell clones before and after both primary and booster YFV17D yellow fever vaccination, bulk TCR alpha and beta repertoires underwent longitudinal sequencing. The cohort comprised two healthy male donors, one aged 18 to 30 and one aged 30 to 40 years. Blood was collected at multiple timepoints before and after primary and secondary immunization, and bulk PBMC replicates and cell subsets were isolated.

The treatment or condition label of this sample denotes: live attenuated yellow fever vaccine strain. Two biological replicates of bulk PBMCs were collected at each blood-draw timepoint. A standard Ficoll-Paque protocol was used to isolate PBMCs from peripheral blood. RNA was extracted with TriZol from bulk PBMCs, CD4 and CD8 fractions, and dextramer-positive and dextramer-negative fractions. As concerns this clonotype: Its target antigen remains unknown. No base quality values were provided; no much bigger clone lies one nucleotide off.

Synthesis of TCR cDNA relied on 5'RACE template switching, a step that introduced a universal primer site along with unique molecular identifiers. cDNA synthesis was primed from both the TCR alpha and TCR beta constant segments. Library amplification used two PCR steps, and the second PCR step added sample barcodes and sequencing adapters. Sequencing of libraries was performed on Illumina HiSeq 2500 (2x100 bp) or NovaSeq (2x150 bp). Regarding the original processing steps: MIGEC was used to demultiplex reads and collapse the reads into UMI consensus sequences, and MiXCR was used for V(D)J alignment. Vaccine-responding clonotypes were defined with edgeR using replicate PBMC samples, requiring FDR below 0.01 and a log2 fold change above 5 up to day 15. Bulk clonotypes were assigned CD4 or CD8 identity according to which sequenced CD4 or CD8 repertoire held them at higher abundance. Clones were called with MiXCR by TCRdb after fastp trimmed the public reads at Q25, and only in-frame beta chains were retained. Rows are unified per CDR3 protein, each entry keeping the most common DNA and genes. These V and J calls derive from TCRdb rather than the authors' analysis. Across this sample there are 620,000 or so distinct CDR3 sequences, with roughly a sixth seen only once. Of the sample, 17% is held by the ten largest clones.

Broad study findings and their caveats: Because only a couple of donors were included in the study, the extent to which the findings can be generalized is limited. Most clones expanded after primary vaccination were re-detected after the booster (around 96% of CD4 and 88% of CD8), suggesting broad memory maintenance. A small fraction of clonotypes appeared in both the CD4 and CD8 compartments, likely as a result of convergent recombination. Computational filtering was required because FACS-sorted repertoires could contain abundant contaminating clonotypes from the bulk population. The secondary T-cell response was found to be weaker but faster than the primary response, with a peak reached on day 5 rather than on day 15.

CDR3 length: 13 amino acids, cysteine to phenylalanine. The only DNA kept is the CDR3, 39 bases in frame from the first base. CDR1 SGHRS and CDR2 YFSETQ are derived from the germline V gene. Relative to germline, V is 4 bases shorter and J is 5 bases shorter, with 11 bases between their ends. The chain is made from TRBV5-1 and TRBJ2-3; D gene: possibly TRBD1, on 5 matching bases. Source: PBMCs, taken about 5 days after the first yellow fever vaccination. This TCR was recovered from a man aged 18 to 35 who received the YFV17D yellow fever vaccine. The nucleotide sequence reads TGCGCCAGCAGCGCCAGGGAAGGAGATACGCAGTATTTT. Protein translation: CASSAREGDTQYF.